Listed here is a single T cell receptor (beta chain). Methods used by the authors: Counts of nucleated cells, estimated from reference gene primer amplification, were obtained. Method: immunoSEQ multiplex PCR; TCRdb's copy keeps in-frame clones and lacks some. The V and J calls and the clone size are those of that table, but D and trimming were determined from the DNA. The repertoire holds 300,000 or so clones, with approximately 86% as singletons. These data are taken from a study of blood T cell repertoires in COVID-19. Overall study context: Sites in the United States, Italy and Spain provided acute and convalescent COVID-19 samples.

The CDR3 contains 14 residues. The germline CDR1 and CDR2 sequences are SGHRS and YFSETQ. V gave up 0 bases and J gave up 5 bases, with 11 bases separating them. Sequencing used peripheral blood. This TCR came from a woman aged 45-65 years with active or convalescent COVID-19. The chain recombines TRBV5-1 with TRBJ1-1; weak D call: TRBD1 (6 bases). The CDR3 DNA follows: TGCGCCAGCAGCTTGGTAGGGAGGGGGACTGAAGCTTTCTTT. This gives the protein CASSLVGRGTEAFF.